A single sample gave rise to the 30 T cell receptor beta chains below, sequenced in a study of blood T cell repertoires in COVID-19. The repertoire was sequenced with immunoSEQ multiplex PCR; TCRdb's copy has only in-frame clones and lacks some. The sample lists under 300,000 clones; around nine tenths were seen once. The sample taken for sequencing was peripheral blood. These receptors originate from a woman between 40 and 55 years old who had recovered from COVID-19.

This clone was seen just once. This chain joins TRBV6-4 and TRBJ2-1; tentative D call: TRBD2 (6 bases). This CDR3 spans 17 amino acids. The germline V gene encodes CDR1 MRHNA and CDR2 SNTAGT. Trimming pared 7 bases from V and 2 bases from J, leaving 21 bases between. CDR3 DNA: TGTGCCAGCACTAGGGCGGGGTCCCCCTTCCCCTACAATGAGCAGTTCTTC. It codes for CASTRAGSPFPYNEQFF.

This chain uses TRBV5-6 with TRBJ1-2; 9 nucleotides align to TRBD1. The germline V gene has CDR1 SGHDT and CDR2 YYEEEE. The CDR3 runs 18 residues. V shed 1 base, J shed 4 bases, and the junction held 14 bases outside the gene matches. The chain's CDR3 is CASSLLSTGGGQGYGYTF. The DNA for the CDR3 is TGTGCCAGCAGCTTGCTGTCTACAGGGGGCGGTCAAGGCTATGGCTACACCTTC.

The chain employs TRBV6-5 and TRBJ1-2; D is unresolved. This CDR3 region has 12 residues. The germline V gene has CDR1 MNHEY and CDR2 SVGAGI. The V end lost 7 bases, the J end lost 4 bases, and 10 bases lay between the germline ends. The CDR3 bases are TGTGCCAGCAACGGAGGGAGCTATGGCTACACCTTC. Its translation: CASNGGSYGYTF.

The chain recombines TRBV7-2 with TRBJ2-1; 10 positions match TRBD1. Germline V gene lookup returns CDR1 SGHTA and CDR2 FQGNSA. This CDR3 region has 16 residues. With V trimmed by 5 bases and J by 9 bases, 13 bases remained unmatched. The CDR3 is CASSKNRDRGRIEQFF. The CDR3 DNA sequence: TGTGCCAGCAGCAAAAACCGGGACAGGGGCCGCATTGAGCAGTTCTTC.

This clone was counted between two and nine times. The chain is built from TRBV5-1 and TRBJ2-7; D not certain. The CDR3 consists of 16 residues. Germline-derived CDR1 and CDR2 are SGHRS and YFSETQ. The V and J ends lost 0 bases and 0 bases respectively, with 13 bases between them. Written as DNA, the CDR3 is TGCGCCAGCAGCTTGGAGGCCGGGTACGGCTCCTACGAGCAGTACTTC. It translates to CASSLEAGYGSYEQYF.

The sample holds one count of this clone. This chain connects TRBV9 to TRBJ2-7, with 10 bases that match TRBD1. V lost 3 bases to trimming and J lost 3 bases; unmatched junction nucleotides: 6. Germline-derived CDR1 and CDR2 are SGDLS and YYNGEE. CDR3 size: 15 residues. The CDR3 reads CASSAGQGGFYEQYF. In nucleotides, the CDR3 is TGTGCCAGCAGCGCCGGACAGGGGGGTTTCTACGAGCAGTACTTC. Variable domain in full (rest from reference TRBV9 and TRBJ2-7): DSGVTQTPKHLITATGQRVTLRCSPRSGDLSVYWYQQSLDQGLQFLIQYYNGEERAKGNILERFSAQQFPDLHSELNLSSLELGDSALYFCASSAGQGGFYEQYFGPGTRLTVT.

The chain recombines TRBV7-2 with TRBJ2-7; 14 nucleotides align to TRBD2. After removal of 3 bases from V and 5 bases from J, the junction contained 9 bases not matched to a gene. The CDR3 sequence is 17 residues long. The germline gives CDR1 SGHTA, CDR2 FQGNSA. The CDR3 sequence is CASSFRGTSGRGNEQYF. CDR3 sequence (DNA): TGTGCCAGCAGCTTCAGGGGGACTAGCGGGAGAGGGAACGAGCAGTACTTC.

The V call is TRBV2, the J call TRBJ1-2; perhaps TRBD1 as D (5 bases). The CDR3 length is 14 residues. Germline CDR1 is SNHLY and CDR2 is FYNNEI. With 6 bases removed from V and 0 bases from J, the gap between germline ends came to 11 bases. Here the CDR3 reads CASRRGGSNYGYTF. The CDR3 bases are TGTGCCAGCAGGCGGGGCGGATCTAACTATGGCTACACCTTC.

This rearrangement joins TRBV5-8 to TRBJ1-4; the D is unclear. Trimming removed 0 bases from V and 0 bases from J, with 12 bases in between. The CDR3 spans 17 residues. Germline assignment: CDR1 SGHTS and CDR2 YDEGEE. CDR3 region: CASSLVAGHATNEKLFF. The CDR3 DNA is TGTGCCAGCAGCTTGGTAGCTGGCCATGCAACTAATGAAAAACTGTTTTTT.

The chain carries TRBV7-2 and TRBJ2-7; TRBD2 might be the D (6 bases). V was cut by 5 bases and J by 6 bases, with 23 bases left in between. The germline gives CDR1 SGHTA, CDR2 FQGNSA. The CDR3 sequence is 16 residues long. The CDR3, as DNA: TGTGCCAGCAGCCCAGAGGTCACTCTTAACGGGGGCGAGCAGTACTTC. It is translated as CASSPEVTLNGGEQYF.

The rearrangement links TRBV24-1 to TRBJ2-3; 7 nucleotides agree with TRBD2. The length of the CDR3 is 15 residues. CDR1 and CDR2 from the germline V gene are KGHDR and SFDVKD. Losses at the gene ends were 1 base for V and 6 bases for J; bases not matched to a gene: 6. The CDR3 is CATSDLRAGVDTQYF. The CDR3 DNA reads TGTGCCACCAGTGATTTACGCGCGGGGGTCGATACGCAGTATTTT.

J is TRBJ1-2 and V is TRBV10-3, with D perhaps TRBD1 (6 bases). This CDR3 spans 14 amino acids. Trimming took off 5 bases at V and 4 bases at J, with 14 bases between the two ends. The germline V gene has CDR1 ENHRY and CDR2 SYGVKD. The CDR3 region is CAISPGHKAYGYTF. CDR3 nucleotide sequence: TGTGCCATCAGTCCGGGACACAAGGCCTATGGCTACACCTTC.

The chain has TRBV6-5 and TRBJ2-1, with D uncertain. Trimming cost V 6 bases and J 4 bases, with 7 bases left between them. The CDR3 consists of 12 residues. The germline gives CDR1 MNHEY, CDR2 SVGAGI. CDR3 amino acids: CASSSPYNEQFF. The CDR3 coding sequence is TGTGCCAGCAGCTCCCCTTACAATGAGCAGTTCTTC.

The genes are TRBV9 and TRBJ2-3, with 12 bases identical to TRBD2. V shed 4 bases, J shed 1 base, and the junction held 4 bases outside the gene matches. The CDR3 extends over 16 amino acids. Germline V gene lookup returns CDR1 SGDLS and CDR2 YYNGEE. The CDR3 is CASSNRLAGGTDTQYF. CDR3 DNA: TGTGCCAGCAGCAACCGACTAGCGGGAGGCACAGATACGCAGTATTTT.

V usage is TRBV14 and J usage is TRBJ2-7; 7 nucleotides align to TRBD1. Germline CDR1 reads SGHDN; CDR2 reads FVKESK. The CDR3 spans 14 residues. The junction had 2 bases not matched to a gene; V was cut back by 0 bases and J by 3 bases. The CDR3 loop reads CASSQDWDSYEQYF. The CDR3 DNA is TGTGCCAGCAGCCAAGATTGGGACAGCTACGAGCAGTACTTC.

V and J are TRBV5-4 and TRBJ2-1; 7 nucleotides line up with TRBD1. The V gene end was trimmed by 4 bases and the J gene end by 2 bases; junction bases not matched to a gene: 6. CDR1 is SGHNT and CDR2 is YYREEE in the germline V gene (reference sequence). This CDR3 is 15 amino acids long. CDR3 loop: CASSIPDRAYNEQFF. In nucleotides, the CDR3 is TGTGCCAGCAGCATCCCAGACAGGGCCTACAATGAGCAGTTCTTC. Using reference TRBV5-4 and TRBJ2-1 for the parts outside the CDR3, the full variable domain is ETGVTQSPTHLIKTRGQQVTLRCSSQSGHNTVSWYQQALGQGPQFIFQYYREEENGRGNFPPRFSGLQFPNYSSELNVNALELDDSALYLCASSIPDRAYNEQFFGPGTRLTVL.

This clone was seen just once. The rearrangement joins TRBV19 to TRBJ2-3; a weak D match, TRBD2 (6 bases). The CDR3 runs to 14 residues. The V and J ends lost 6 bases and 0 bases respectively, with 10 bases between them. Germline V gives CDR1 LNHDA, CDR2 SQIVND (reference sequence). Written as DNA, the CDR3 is TGTGCCAGTAGGTCCGGGACTAGCACAGATACGCAGTATTTT. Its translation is CASRSGTSTDTQYF.

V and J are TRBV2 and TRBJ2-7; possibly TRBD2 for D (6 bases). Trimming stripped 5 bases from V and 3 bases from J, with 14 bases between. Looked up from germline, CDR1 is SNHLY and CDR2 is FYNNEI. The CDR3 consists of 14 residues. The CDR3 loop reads CASSPGTGFYEQYF. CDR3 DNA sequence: TGTGCCAGCAGTCCCGGGACTGGCTTCTACGAGCAGTACTTC.

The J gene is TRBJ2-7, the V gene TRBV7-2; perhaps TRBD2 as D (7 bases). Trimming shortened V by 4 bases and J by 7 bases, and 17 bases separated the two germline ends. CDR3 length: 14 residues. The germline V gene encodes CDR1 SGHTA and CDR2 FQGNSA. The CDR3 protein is CASSSEKGGMEQYF. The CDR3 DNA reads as TGTGCCAGCAGCTCAGAGAAGGGGGGGATGGAGCAGTACTTC.

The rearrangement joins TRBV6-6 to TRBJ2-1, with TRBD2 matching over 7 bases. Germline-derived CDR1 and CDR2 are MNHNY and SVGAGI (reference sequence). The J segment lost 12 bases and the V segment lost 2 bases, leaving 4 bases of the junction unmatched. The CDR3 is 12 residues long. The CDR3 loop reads CASSYEAGAQFF. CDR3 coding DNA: TGTGCCAGCAGTTACGAGGCGGGAGCGCAGTTCTTC.

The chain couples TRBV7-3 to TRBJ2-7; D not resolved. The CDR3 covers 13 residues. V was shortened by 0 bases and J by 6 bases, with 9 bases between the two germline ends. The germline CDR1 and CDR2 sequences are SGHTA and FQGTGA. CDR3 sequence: CASSLTVSREQYF. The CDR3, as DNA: TGTGCCAGCAGCTTAACGGTGAGCCGCGAGCAGTACTTC.

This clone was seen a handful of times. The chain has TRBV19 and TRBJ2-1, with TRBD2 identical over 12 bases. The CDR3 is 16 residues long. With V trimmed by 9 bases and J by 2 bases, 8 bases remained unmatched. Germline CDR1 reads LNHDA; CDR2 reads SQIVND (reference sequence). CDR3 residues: CASQRLAGEPYNEQFF. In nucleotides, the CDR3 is TGTGCCAGCCAAAGACTAGCGGGAGAACCCTACAATGAGCAGTTCTTC. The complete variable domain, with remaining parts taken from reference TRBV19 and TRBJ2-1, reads DGGITQSPKYLFRKEGQNVTLSCEQNLNHDAMYWYRQDPGQGLRLIYYSQIVNDFQKGDIAEGYSVSREKKESFPLTVTSAQKNPTAFYLCASQRLAGEPYNEQFFGPGTRLTVL.

CDR3 nucleotide sequence: TGTGCCAGTAGTGGAGCCCACAGGGGGGGTACGCAGTATTTT. Amino acid sequence: CASSGAHRGGTQYF. The chain links TRBV19 to TRBJ2-3, with D perhaps TRBD1 (8 bases). The CDR3 covers 14 residues. V was trimmed by 5 bases and J by 8 bases, leaving 17 bases between them. Germline V gene data show CDR1 as LNHDA and CDR2 as SQIVND (reference sequence).

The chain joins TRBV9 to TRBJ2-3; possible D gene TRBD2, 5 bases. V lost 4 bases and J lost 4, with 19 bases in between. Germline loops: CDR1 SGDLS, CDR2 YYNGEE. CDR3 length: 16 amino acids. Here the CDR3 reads CASSIRAAPTPDTQYF. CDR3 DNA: TGTGCCAGCAGCATTCGAGCGGCCCCCACCCCAGATACGCAGTATTTT. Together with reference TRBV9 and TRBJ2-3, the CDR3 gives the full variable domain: DSGVTQTPKHLITATGQRVTLRCSPRSGDLSVYWYQQSLDQGLQFLIQYYNGEERAKGNILERFSAQQFPDLHSELNLSSLELGDSALYFCASSIRAAPTPDTQYFGPGTRLTVL.

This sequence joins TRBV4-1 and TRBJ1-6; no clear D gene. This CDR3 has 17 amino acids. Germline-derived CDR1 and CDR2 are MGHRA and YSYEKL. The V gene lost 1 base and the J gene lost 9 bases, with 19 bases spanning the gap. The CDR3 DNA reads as TGCGCCAGCAGCCAAGTAATTGGCAGTACCATCCCTTCACCCCTCCACTTT. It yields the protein CASSQVIGSTIPSPLHF.

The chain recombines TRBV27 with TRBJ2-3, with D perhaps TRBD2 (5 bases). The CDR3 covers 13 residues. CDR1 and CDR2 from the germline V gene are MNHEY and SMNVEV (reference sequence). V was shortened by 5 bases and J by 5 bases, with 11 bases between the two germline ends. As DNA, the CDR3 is TGTGCCAGCAGTCTCTCCGGGATAGATACGCAGTATTTT. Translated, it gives CASSLSGIDTQYF.

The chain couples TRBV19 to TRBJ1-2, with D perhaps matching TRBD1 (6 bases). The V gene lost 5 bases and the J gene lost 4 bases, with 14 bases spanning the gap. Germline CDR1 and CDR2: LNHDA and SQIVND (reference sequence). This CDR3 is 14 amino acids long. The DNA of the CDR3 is TGTGCCAGTAGTGTGGATCAGGGGAGCTATGGCTACACCTTC. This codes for CASSVDQGSYGYTF.

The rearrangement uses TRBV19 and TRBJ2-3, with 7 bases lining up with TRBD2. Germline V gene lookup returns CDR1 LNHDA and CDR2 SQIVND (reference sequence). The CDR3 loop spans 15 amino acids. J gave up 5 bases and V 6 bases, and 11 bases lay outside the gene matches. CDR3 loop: CASSPMSGREDTQYF. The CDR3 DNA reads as TGTGCCAGTAGCCCAATGTCGGGGAGGGAAGATACGCAGTATTTT.

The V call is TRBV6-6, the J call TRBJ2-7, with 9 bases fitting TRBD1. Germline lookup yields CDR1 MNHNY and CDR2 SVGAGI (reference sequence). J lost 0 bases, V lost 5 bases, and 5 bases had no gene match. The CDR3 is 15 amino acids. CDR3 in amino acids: CASSRGQGSSYEQYF. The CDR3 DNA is TGTGCCAGCAGTCGAGGACAGGGGAGCTCCTACGAGCAGTACTTC.

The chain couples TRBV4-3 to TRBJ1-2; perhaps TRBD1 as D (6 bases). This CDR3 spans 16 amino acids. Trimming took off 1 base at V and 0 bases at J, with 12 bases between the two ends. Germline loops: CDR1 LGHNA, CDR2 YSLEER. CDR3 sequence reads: CASSQATAGANYGYTF. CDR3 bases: TGCGCCAGCAGCCAAGCTACCGCAGGGGCTAACTATGGCTACACCTTC.